Each of the 32 T cell receptor beta chains below was sequenced from the same sample in a study of cytomegalovirus exposure and HLA in healthy donors. PCR involved 60 Vbeta and 13 Jbeta primers. The table came from immunoSEQ multiplex PCR; TCRdb's copy has only in-frame clones and leaves some out. The repertoire holds more than 80,000 clones, around 73% seen once, with 4.1% in the top ten. Sequenced: PBMCs. The receptors come from a woman aged 40 to 49 in good health and CMV-seropositive.

This chain links TRBV29-1 with TRBJ2-3; 9 bases line up with TRBD1. CDR3 size: 15 residues. Germline CDR1 reads SQVTM; CDR2 reads ANQGSEA. J lost 5 bases, V lost 7 bases, and 13 bases had no gene match. DNA for the CDR3: TGCAGCGCTGCAACCCCCGGGACAGGGATAGATACGCAGTATTTT. It yields the protein CSAATPGTGIDTQYF.

The V gene is TRBV28, the J gene TRBJ2-3, with D possibly being TRBD2 (5 bases). CDR3 length: 12 amino acids. The germline gives CDR1 MDHEN, CDR2 SYDVKM. Trimming shortened V by 2 bases and J by 5 bases, and 5 bases separated the two germline ends. The CDR3 reads CASSLRGDTQYF. As DNA, the CDR3 is TGTGCCAGCAGTTTACGGGGAGATACGCAGTATTTT.

The chain has TRBV5-4 and TRBJ2-7; the match to TRBD1 covers 7 bases. This CDR3 contains 13 residues. V trimming: 4 bases; J trimming: 5 bases; junction bases outside the gene matches: 6. Germline loops: CDR1 SGHNT, CDR2 YYREEE (reference sequence). The CDR3 sequence: CASSPGQFNEQYF. The CDR3 DNA is TGTGCCAGCAGCCCGGGACAGTTCAACGAGCAGTACTTC.

The chain recombines TRBV7-9 with TRBJ2-4; 14 bases line up with TRBD2. The CDR3 contains 17 residues. V trimming: 5 bases; J trimming: 4 bases; junction bases outside the gene matches: 7. Germline CDR1 and CDR2: SEHNR and FQNEAQ (reference sequence). The chain's CDR3 is CASSTGLAGAQKNIQYF. CDR3 DNA sequence: TGTGCCAGCAGCACGGGACTAGCGGGAGCACAGAAAAACATTCAGTACTTC.

The chain uses TRBV7-9 and TRBJ2-7; TRBD1 matches 10 bases. Germline V gene sequence: CDR1 SEHNR, CDR2 FQNEAQ (reference sequence). CDR3 length: 15 amino acids. The J segment lost 7 bases and the V segment lost 5 bases, leaving 11 bases of the junction unmatched. Here the CDR3 reads CASSGAGQGPGEQYF. CDR3 nucleotides: TGTGCCAGCAGCGGGGCGGGACAGGGGCCGGGGGAGCAGTACTTC.

The chain combines TRBV5-1 with TRBJ2-2; 8 bases are shared with TRBD2. V lost 0 bases to trimming and J lost 6 bases; unmatched junction nucleotides: 4. The CDR3 has 15 residues. Germline values: CDR1 SGHRS, CDR2 YFSETQ. CDR3 loop: CASSLGLATAGELFF. The CDR3 nucleotides are TGCGCCAGCAGCTTGGGACTAGCGACTGCCGGGGAGCTGTTTTTT.

The rearrangement uses TRBV6-6 and TRBJ2-1; D is perhaps TRBD2 (5 bases). Germline CDR1 is MNHNY and CDR2 is SVGAGI (reference sequence). The CDR3 is made up of 14 amino acids. The ends were cut back, 10 bases at V and 4 bases at J, with 17 bases in the middle. The CDR3 reads CATKSGTAYNEQFF. In DNA, the CDR3 is TGTGCCACAAAGAGCGGCACCGCTTACAATGAGCAGTTCTTC.

The chain is built from TRBV9 and TRBJ2-3, with 11 positions matching TRBD2. CDR3 size: 15 residues. Unmatched junction bases numbered 6, after V lost 4 bases and J lost 5 bases. Germline-derived CDR1 and CDR2 are SGDLS and YYNGEE. CDR3: CASSFGLAGGDTQYF. In nucleotides, the CDR3 is TGTGCCAGCAGCTTCGGACTAGCGGGCGGAGATACGCAGTATTTT.

The V gene is TRBV12-5, the J gene TRBJ2-7, with D possibly matching TRBD1 (6 bases). Between the trimmed V and J ends, which lost 7 bases and 6 bases, there was a span of 10 bases. CDR3 length: 11 residues. CDR1 is LGHNT, CDR2 FRNRAP, per germline. The chain's CDR3 is CASATGLEQYF. DNA for the CDR3: TGTGCTAGTGCCACAGGGCTCGAGCAGTACTTC.

The genes are TRBV10-3 and TRBJ2-7, with D possibly TRBD1 on 6 matching bases. From germline, CDR1 is ENHRY and CDR2 SYGVKD. The CDR3 covers 16 residues. Trimming removed 0 bases at V and 5 bases at J, with 17 bases between. The CDR3 loop is CAISESGQGGGNEQYF. CDR3 DNA: TGTGCCATCAGTGAGTCGGGCCAAGGGGGTGGTAACGAGCAGTACTTC.

This chain joins TRBV28 and TRBJ1-2; 7 nucleotides line up with TRBD1. Looked up from germline, CDR1 is MDHEN and CDR2 is SYDVKM. V trimming: 10 bases; J trimming: 3 bases; junction bases outside the gene matches: 5. This CDR3 is 12 amino acids long. Here the CDR3 DNA reads TGTGCCATAAAGGGGGCTCACTATGGCTACACCTTC. It is translated as CAIKGAHYGYTF.

The gene calls are TRBV28 and TRBJ2-7; D possibly corresponds to TRBD1 (6 bases). CDR3 length equals 15 residues. Deletions cut 4 bases from V and 4 bases from J, with 17 bases between. Germline V gene sequence: CDR1 MDHEN, CDR2 SYDVKM. This chain's CDR3 is CASSSPPGAAYEQYF. The CDR3 DNA is TGTGCCAGCAGTTCCCCCCCAGGGGCCGCTTACGAGCAGTACTTC. The complete variable domain, with remaining parts taken from reference TRBV28 and TRBJ2-7, reads DVKVTQSSRYLVKRTGEKVFLECVQDMDHENMFWYRQDPGLGLRLIYFSYDVKMKEKGDIPEGYSVSREKKERFSLILESASTNQTSMYLCASSSPPGAAYEQYFGPGTRLTVT.

This clone is categorized as medium-sized. The chain couples TRBV19 to TRBJ1-1; D is possibly TRBD1 (6 bases). Germline lookup yields CDR1 LNHDA and CDR2 SQIVND (reference sequence). The V gene lost 3 bases and the J gene lost 6 bases, with 20 bases spanning the gap. CDR3 length: 16 amino acids. CDR3 region: CASSMGQTGLHAEAFF. DNA of the CDR3: TGTGCCAGTAGTATGGGTCAGACAGGCCTACACGCTGAAGCTTTCTTT.

The chain joins TRBV5-1 to TRBJ2-7; TRBD2 aligns across 7 bases. The germline gives CDR1 SGHRS, CDR2 YFSETQ. V gave up 4 bases and J gave up 2 bases; unmatched junction bases: 9. This CDR3 spans 15 amino acids. As DNA, the CDR3 is TGCGCCAGCAGCCGCACCTCGGGGGGAACCTACGAGCAGTACTTC. Protein sequence: CASSRTSGGTYEQYF.

The CDR3 nucleotides read TGTGCCAGCAGTTACTACAGAACAGGGGTCGGTGGCTACACCTTC. Translated: CASSYYRTGVGGYTF. The V gene is TRBV6-5, the J gene TRBJ1-2; 7 bases map to TRBD1. The V segment lost 1 base and the J segment 7 bases; nucleotides outside the gene matches: 9. The CDR3 covers 15 residues. From germline, CDR1 is MNHEY and CDR2 SVGAGI.

The chain is built from TRBV4-2 and TRBJ2-3; TRBD2 agrees at 7 bases. Germline V gene data show CDR1 as LGHNA and CDR2 as YNFKEQ. J was trimmed by 4 bases and V by 0 bases; bases with no gene match: 13. CDR3 size: 18 residues. CDR3 in DNA: TGTGCCAGCAGCCAAGAATCTCTCGCGGGAGTGAGTGCAGATACGCAGTATTTT. It codes for CASSQESLAGVSADTQYF.

This clone was detected only once. DNA for the CDR3: TGTGCCAGTAGTTTAAACATCGGGGAAGGTCAGCCCCAGCATTTT. Protein sequence: CASSLNIGEGQPQHF. J is TRBJ1-5 and V is TRBV19; D gene unclear. This CDR3 contains 15 residues. V shed 5 bases and J shed 6 bases, with 17 bases lying between them. CDR1 and CDR2 (germline): LNHDA, SQIVND (reference sequence).

The chain has TRBV28 and TRBJ2-7; 8 positions match TRBD1. In germline, CDR1 is MDHEN, CDR2 SYDVKM. The trim removed 1 base at V and 3 bases at J, leaving 5 bases unmatched. The CDR3 has 15 residues. The CDR3 here is CASSLFRTGNYEQYF. CDR3 bases: TGTGCCAGCAGTTTATTCAGGACAGGGAACTACGAGCAGTACTTC.

J is TRBJ2-3 and V is TRBV7-9; 11 nucleotides line up with TRBD2. With V trimmed by 11 bases and J by 0 bases, 4 bases remained unmatched. CDR1 and CDR2 (germline): SEHNR, FQNEAQ (reference sequence). The CDR3 contains 14 residues. CDR3 coding DNA: TGTGCCGGTGGGACTAGCGGAAGCACAGATACGCAGTATTTT. Translating gives CAGGTSGSTDTQYF.

The rearrangement links TRBV6-8 to TRBJ1-4; possible D gene TRBD1, 6 bases. The CDR3 length is 17 residues. Trimming removed 4 bases from V and 3 bases from J, with 18 bases in between. Germline CDR1 and CDR2: MNHGY and SAAAGT. The CDR3 bases are TGTGCCAGCAGTTTAAGAAACAGGGCAGCAGCTAATGAAAAACTGTTTTTT. This translates into CASSLRNRAAANEKLFF.

The chain links TRBV10-3 to TRBJ2-5; 8 bases map to TRBD2. Per germline, CDR1 ENHRY and CDR2 SYGVKD. There are 14 residues in the CDR3. J lost 4 bases, V lost 2 bases, and 3 bases had no gene match. CDR3 loop: CAISEREGGETQYF. CDR3 sequence (DNA): TGTGCCATCAGTGAGCGGGAGGGGGGAGAGACCCAGTACTTC.

The rearrangement uses TRBV18 and TRBJ2-1; 8 nucleotides align to TRBD2. V dropped 6 bases and J dropped 1; count of bases not matched to a gene: 5. The CDR3 is 15 residues long. The V gene's germline CDR1 is KGHSH and CDR2 LQKENI. Here the CDR3 reads CASSSGTRSYNEQFF. CDR3 DNA sequence: TGTGCCAGCTCGTCCGGGACTAGATCCTACAATGAGCAGTTCTTC.

The rearrangement joins TRBV11-2 to TRBJ2-7; TRBD2 matches at 10 bases. The length of the CDR3 is 15 residues. Trimming cost V 3 bases and J 3 bases; bases outside gene matches: 5. Germline loops: CDR1 SGHAT, CDR2 FQNNGV. The CDR3: CASSFVSGRFYEQYF. The CDR3 bases are TGTGCCAGCAGCTTCGTTAGCGGGAGGTTCTACGAGCAGTACTTC.

The chain recombines TRBV5-1 with TRBJ1-2; 7 nucleotides agree with TRBD1. The CDR3 spans 13 residues. The germline V gene has CDR1 SGHRS and CDR2 YFSETQ. Germline trimming cut 4 bases from V and 6 bases from J; bases unmatched to any gene: 6. CDR3 loop: CASSPRDRDGYTF. Written as DNA, the CDR3 is TGCGCCAGCAGCCCGCGCGACAGGGATGGCTACACCTTC.

This rearrangement joins TRBV27 to TRBJ2-1; 11 bases match TRBD1. V lost 5 bases and J lost 3; bases outside the gene matches: 6. This CDR3 is built from 16 residues. Germline CDR1 reads MNHEY; CDR2 reads SMNVEV (reference sequence). The CDR3 reads CASSPGTGGFYNEQFF. In DNA form, the CDR3 reads TGTGCCAGCAGTCCAGGGACAGGGGGTTTCTACAATGAGCAGTTCTTC.

Points on this clone: A read error may account for a junction end that differs from germline. V is TRBV10-3 and J is TRBJ2-3; the match to TRBD2 covers 10 bases. Germline assignment: CDR1 ENHRY and CDR2 SYGVKD. The CDR3 is made up of 19 amino acids. CDR3 in DNA: TGTGCCATCAGAGAGTGGGGGGGAGCTAGCGGGAGAAGAACAGATACGCAGTATTTT. It specifies CAIREWGGASGRRTDTQYF.

This rearrangement joins TRBV7-6 to TRBJ2-7; possibly TRBD2 for D (6 bases). Per the germline V gene, CDR1 is SGHVS and CDR2 is FNYEAQ. The CDR3 consists of 13 residues. V lost 1 base to trimming and J lost 4 bases, with 8 bases between them. Written as DNA, the CDR3 is TGTGCCAGCAGCTTAGGGGGGGATTACGAGCAGTACTTC. It translates to CASSLGGDYEQYF. The whole variable domain, remainder taken from reference TRBV7-6 and TRBJ2-7, is GAGVSQSPRYKVTKRGQDVALRCDPISGHVSLYWYRQALGQGPEFLTYFNYEAQQDKSGLPNDRFSAERPEGSISTLTIQRTEQRDSAMYRCASSLGGDYEQYFGPGTRLTVT.

About this clone: At one boundary the junction diverges from the germline segment, which might be a read error. The chain joins TRBV14 to TRBJ1-3; weak D call: TRBD1 (5 bases). Germline V gene data show CDR1 as SGHDN and CDR2 as FVKESK. CDR3 length: 16 amino acids. CDR3 sequence: CASSQAQGFFGNTIYF. Here the CDR3 DNA reads TGTGCCAGCAGTCAAGCGCAGGGTTTCTTTGGAAACACCATATATTTT.

This clone was counted between two and nine times. The chain combines TRBV18 with TRBJ1-1; 12 bases map to TRBD1. This CDR3 has 17 amino acids. V was pared by 3 bases and J by 3 bases, with 8 bases of the junction left unmatched. From germline, CDR1 is KGHSH and CDR2 LQKENI. The CDR3 bases are TGTGCCAGCTCACCCTTGGGACAGGGGGCCAAATACACTGAAGCTTTCTTT. Its translation is CASSPLGQGAKYTEAFF.

V is TRBV28 and J is TRBJ2-1; 7 nucleotides align to TRBD2. V shed 4 bases, J shed 7 bases, and the junction held 10 bases outside the gene matches. Germline CDR1 reads MDHEN; CDR2 reads SYDVKM. This CDR3 spans 15 amino acids. This chain's CDR3 is CASSSPGLAVNEQFF. CDR3 nucleotide sequence: TGTGCCAGCAGTTCCCCTGGGCTAGCGGTAAATGAGCAGTTCTTC.

The gene calls are TRBV9 and TRBJ2-1, with 8 bases matching TRBD2. Per germline, CDR1 SGDLS and CDR2 YYNGEE. The length of the CDR3 is 19 residues. V gave up 3 bases and J gave up 7 bases; unmatched junction bases: 21. CDR3 residues: CASSDHHQAGEGGRNEQFF. The DNA for the CDR3 is TGTGCCAGCAGCGACCACCACCAAGCGGGAGAAGGAGGGAGAAATGAGCAGTTCTTC.

The rearrangement joins TRBV29-1 to TRBJ2-5; 12 nucleotides align to TRBD2. CDR1 is SQVTM and CDR2 is ANQGSEA in the germline V gene. The length of the CDR3 is 14 residues. V was pared by 8 bases and J by 4 bases, with 8 bases of the junction left unmatched. The DNA for the CDR3 is TGCAGCCTCCGACTAGCGGGAGTAGGAGAGACCCAGTACTTC. Its translation: CSLRLAGVGETQYF. Together with reference TRBV29-1 and TRBJ2-5, the CDR3 gives the full variable domain: SAVISQKPSRDICQRGTSLTIQCQVDSQVTMMFWYRQQPGQSLTLIATANQGSEATYESGFVIDKFPISRPNLTFSTLTVSNMSPEDSSIYLCSLRLAGVGETQYFGPGTRLLVL.